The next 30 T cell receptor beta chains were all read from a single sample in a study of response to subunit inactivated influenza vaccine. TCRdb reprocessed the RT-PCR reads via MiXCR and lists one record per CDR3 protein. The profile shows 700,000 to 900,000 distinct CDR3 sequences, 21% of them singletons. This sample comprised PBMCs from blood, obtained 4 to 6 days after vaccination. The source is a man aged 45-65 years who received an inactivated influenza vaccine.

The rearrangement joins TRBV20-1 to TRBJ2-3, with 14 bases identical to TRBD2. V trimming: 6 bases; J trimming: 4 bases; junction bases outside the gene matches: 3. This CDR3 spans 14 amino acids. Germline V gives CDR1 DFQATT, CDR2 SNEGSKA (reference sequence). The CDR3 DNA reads TGCAGTGCCTGGACTAGCGGGGGGTCAGATACGCAGTATTTT. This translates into CSAWTSGGSDTQYF.

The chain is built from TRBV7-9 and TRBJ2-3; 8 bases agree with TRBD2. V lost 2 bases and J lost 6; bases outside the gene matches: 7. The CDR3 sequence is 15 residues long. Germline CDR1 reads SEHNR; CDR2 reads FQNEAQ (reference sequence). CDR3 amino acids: CASSLLAGGGDTQYF. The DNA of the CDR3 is TGTGCCAGCAGCTTACTGGCGGGGGGCGGCGATACGCAGTATTTT. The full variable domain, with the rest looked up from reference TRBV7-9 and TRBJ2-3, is DTGVSQNPRHKITKRGQNVTFRCDPISEHNRLYWYRQTLGQGPEFLTYFQNEAQLEKSRLLSDRFSAERPKGSFSTLEIQRTEQGDSAMYLCASSLLAGGGDTQYFGPGTRLTVL.

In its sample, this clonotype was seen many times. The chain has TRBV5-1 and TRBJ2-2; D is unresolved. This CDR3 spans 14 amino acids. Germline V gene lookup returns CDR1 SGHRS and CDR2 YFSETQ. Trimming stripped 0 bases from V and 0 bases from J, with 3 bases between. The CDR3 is CASSLGPNTGELFF. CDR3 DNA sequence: TGCGCCAGCAGCTTGGGGCCGAACACCGGGGAGCTGTTTTTT.

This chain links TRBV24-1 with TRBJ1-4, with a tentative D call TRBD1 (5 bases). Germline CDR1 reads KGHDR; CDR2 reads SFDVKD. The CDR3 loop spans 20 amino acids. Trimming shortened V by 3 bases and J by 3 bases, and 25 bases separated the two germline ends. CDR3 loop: CATSDLSSGTEDDANEKLFF. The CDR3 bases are TGTGCCACCAGTGATCTGAGCTCCGGGACGGAGGACGACGCTAATGAAAAACTGTTTTTT.

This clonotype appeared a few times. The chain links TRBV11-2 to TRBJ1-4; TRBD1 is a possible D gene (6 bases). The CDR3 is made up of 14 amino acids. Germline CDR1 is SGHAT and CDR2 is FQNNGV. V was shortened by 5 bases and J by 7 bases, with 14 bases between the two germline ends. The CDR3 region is CASSLDRWSEKLFF. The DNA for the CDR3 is TGTGCCAGCAGCCTTGACAGGTGGAGTGAAAAACTGTTTTTT.

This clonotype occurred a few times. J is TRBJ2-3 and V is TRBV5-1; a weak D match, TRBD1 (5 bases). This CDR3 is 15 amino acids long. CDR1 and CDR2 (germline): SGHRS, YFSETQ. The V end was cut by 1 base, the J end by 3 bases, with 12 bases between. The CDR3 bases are TGCGCCAGCAGCTTGCAGGGATTAATGACAGATACGCAGTATTTT. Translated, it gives CASSLQGLMTDTQYF.

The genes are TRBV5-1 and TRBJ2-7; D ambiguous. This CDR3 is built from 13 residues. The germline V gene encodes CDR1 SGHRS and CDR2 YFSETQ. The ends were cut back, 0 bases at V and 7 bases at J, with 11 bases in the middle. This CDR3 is CASSLAPVGEQYF. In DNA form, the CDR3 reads TGCGCCAGCAGCTTGGCCCCAGTCGGGGAGCAGTACTTC.

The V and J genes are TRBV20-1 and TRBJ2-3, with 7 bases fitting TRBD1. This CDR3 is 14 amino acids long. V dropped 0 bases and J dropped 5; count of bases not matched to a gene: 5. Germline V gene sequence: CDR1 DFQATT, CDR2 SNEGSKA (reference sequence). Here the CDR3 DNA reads TGCAGTGCTAGAGATATCGACAGGGTAGATACGCAGTATTTT. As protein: CSARDIDRVDTQYF.

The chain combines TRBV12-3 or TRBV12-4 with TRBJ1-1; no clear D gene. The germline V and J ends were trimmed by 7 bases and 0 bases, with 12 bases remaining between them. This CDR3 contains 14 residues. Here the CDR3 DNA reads TGTGCCAGCACCGAACAGCTTCTGAACACTGAAGCTTTCTTT. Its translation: CASTEQLLNTEAFF.

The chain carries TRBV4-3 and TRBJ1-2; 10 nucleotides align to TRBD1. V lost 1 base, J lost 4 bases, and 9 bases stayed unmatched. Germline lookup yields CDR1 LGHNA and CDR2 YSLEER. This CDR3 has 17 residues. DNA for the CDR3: TGCGCCAGCAGCCAAGGATCAGGGACAGGGGTGGGCTATGGCTACACCTTC. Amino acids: CASSQGSGTGVGYGYTF.

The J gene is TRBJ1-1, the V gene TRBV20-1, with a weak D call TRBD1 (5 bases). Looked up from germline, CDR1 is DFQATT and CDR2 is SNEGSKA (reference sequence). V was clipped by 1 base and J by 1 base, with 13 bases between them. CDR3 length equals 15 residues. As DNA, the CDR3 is TGCAGTGCTAGAGTCCAGGGCCGGGGGAACACTGAAGCTTTCTTT. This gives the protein CSARVQGRGNTEAFF.

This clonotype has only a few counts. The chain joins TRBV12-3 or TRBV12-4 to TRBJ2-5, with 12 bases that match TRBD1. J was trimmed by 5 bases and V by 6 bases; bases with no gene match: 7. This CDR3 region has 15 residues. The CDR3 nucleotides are TGTGCCAGCAGCCTAGGGACAGGGGGCTTGGAGACCCAGTACTTC. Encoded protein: CASSLGTGGLETQYF.

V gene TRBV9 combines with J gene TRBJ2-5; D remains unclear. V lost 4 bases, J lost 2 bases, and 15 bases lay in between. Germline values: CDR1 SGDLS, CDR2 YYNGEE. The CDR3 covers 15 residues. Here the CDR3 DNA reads TGTGCCAGCAGCCCCCGACCGACAAGTCAAGAGACCCAGTACTTC. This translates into CASSPRPTSQETQYF.

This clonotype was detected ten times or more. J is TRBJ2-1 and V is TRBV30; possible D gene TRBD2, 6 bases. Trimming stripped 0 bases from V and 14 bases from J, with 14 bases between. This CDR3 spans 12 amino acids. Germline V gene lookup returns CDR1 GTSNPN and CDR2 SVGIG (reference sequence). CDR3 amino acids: CAWSVPPGGEFF. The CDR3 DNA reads TGTGCCTGGAGTGTACCCCCGGGCGGGGAGTTCTTC. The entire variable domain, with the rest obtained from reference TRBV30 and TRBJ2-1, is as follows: SQTIHQWPATLVQPVGSPLSLECTVEGTSNPNLYWYRQAAGRGLQLLFYSVGIGQISSEVPQNLSASRPQDRQFILSSKKLLLSDSGFYLCAWSVPPGGEFFGPGTRLTVL.

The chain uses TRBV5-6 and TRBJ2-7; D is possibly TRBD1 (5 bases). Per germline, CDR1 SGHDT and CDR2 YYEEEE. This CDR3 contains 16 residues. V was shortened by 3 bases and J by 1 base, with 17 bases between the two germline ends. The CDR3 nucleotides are TGTGCCAGCAGCTCGCCCACAGGCGATAAATCCTACGAGCAGTACTTC. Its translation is CASSSPTGDKSYEQYF.

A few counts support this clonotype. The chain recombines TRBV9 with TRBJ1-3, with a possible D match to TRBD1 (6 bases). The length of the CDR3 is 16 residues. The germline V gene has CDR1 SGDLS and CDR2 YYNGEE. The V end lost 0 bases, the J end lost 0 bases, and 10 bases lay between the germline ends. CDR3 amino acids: CASSVAGTLSGNTIYF. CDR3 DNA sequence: TGTGCCAGCAGCGTAGCTGGGACACTCTCTGGAAACACCATATATTTT.

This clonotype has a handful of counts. The CDR3 DNA reads TGTGCCAGCAGCGCGAGACAGGTCTTCGAGCAGTACTTC. Its protein product is CASSARQVFEQYF. The chain joins TRBV7-8 to TRBJ2-7, with D possibly TRBD1 on 6 matching bases. CDR1 is SGHVS, CDR2 FQNEAQ, per germline. The germline V and J ends were trimmed by 5 bases and 6 bases, with 14 bases remaining between them. This CDR3 comprises 13 residues.

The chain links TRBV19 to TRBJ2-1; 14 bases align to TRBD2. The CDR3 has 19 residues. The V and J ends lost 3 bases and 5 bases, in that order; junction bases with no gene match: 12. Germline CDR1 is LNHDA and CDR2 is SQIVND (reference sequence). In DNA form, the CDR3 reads TGTGCCAGTAGTATGGAATATGGGACTAGCGGGAGAGGCGACAATGAGCAGTTCTTC. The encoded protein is CASSMEYGTSGRGDNEQFF.

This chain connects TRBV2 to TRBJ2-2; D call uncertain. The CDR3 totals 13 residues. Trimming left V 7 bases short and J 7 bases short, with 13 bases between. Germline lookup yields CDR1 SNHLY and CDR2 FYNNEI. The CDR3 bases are TGTGCCAGCAATATAAGGGAAGTCGGGGAGCTGTTTTTT. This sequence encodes CASNIREVGELFF.

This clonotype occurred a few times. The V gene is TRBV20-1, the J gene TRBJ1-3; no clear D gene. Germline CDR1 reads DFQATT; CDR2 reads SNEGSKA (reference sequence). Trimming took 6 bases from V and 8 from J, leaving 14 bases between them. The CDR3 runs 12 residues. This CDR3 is CSAASQWDTIYF. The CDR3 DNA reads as TGCAGTGCAGCCTCTCAATGGGACACCATATATTTT.

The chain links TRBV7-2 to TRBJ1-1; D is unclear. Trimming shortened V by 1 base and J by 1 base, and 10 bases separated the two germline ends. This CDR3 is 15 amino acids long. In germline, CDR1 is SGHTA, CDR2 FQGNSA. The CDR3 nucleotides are TGTGCCAGCAGCTTAGACTGGACGGGGAACACTGAAGCTTTCTTT. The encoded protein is CASSLDWTGNTEAFF.

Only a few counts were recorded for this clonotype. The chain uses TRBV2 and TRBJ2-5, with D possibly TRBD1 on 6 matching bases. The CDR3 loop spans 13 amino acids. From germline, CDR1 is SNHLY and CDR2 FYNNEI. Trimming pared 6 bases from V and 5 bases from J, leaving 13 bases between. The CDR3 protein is CASRAQGRETQYF. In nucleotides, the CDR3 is TGTGCCAGCAGGGCACAGGGAAGGGAGACCCAGTACTTC.

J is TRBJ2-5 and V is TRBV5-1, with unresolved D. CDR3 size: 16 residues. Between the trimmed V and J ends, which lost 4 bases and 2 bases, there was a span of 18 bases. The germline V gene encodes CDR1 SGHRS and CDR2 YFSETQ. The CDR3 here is CASSQLSTFEQETQYF. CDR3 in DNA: TGCGCCAGCAGCCAGCTTAGTACTTTCGAACAAGAGACCCAGTACTTC.

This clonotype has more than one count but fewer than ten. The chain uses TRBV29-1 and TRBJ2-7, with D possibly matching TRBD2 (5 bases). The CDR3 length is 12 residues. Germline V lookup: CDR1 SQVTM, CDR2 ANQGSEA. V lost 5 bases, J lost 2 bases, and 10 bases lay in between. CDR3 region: CSVISGAYEQYF. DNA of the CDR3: TGCAGCGTTATCAGCGGAGCCTACGAGCAGTACTTC.

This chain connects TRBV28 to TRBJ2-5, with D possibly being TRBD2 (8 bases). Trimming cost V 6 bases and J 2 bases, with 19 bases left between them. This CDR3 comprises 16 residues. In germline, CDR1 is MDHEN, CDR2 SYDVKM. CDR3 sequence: CASSLRGLAGQETQYF. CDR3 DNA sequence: TGTGCCAGCAGCCTAAGGGGGCTAGCGGGTCAAGAGACCCAGTACTTC.

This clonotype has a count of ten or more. The CDR3 bases are TGCGCCAGCAGCTTGGTGAGGGGCACTGAAGCTTTCTTT. This gives the protein CASSLVRGTEAFF. The rearrangement joins TRBV5-1 to TRBJ1-1; D perhaps matches TRBD1 (5 bases). In germline, CDR1 is SGHRS, CDR2 YFSETQ. The CDR3 has 13 amino acids. V was trimmed by 0 bases and J by 4 bases, leaving 7 bases between them.

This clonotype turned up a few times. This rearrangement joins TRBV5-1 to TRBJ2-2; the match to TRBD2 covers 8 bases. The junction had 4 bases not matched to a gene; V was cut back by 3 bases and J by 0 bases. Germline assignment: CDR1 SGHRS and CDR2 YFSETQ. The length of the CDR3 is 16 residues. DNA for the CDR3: TGCGCCAGCAGCTCCATAGCGGGAACGAACACCGGGGAGCTGTTTTTT. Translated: CASSSIAGTNTGELFF. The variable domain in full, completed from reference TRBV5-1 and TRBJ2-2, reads KAGVTQTPRYLIKTRGQQVTLSCSPISGHRSVSWYQQTPGQGLQFLFEYFSETQRNKGNFPGRFSGRQFSNSRSEMNVSTLELGDSALYLCASSSIAGTNTGELFFGEGSRLTVL.

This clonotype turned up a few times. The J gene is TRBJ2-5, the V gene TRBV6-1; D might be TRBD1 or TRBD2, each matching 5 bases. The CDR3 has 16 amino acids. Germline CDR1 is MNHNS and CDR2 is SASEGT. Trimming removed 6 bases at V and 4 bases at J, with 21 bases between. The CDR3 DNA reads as TGTGCCAGCAGCAGACCTCGGGACCGCCTCGGAGAGACCCAGTACTTC. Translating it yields CASSRPRDRLGETQYF.

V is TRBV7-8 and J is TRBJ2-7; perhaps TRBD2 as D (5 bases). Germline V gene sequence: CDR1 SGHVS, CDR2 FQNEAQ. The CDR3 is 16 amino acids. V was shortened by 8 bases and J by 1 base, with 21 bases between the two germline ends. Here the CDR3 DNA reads TGTGCCAGCGAATCCGTCCTCGGGGTGGAATCCTACGAGCAGTACTTC. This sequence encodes CASESVLGVESYEQYF.

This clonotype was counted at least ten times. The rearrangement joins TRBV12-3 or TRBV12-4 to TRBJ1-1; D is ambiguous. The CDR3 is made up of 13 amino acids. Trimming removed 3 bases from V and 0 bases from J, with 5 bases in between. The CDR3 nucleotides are TGTGCCAGCAGTTTTGGACTGAACACTGAAGCTTTCTTT. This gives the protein CASSFGLNTEAFF.